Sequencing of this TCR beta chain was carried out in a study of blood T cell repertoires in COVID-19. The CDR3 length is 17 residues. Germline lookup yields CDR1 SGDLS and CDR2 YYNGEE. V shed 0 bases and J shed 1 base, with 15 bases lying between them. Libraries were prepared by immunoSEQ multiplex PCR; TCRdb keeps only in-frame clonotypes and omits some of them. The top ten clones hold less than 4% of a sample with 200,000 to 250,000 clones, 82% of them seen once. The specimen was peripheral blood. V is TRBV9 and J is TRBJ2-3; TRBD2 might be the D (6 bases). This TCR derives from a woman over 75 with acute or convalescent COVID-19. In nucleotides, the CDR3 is TGTGCCAGCAGCGTAGGTCGTAGCGGTGGGGGCACAGATACGCAGTATTTT. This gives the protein CASSVGRSGGGTDTQYF.